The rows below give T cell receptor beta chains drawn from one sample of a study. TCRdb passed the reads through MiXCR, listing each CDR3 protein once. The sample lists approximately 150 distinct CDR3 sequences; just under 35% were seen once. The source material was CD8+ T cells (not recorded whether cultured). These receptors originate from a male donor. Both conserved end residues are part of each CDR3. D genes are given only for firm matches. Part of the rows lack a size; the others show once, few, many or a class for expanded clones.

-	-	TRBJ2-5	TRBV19	CASSIRAQEAQYF	TGTGCCAGTAGTATCAGGGCACAAGAGGCCCAGTACTTC
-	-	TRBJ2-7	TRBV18	CASSRAGLPHEQHF	TGTGCCAGCTCCCGTGCGGGCCTTCCTCACGAGCAGCACTTC
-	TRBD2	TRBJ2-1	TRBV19	CVSSALAGGYNEQFF	TGTGTCAGTAGTGCGCTAGCGGGGGGTTACAATGAGCAATTCTTC
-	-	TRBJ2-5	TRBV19	CASSPLPGGEAQYF	TGTGCCAGTAGTCCACTACCCGGGGGAGAGGCCCAGTACTTC
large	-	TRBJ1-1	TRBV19	CASSPFGSSLAFF	TGTGCCAGTAGCCCCTTCGGATCTTCGCTGGCTTTCTTT
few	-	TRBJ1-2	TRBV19	CASSIGICGYTF	TGTGCCAGTAGTATCGGGATCTGTGGCTACACCTTC
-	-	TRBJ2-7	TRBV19	CASSTGSAYEQYF	TGTGCCAGTAGTACGGGGAGCGCTTACGAGCAGTACTTC
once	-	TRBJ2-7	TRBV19	CASSIRSAYGQYF	TGTGCCAGTAGCATTCGGAGCGCCTACGGGCAGTACTTC
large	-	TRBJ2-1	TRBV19	CASSMRSAWEQFF	TGTGCCAGTAGTATGCGGTCGGCTTGGGAGCAGTTCTTC
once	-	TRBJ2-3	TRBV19	CASSIAEDTQYF	TGTGCCAGTAGTATCGCAGAAGATACGCAGTATTTT
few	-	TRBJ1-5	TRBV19	CASGTYSNQPQHF	TGTGCCAGCGGGACGTATAGCAATCAGCCCCAGCATTTT
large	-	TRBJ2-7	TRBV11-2	CASSLGSGLVYEQYF	TGTGCCAGCAGCTTAGGGTCTGGTCTAGTCTACGAGCAGTACTTC
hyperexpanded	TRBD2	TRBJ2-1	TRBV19	CASSALAGGYNEQFF	TGTGCCAGTAGTGCGCTAGCGGGGGGTTACAATGAGCAGTTCTTC
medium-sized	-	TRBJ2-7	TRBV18	CASSRAGLPHEQYF	TGTGCCAGCTCCCGTGCGGGCCTTCCCCACGAGCAGTACTTC
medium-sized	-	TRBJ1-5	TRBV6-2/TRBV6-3	CASSYPREGHSNQPQHF	TGTGCCAGCAGTTACCCCCGAGAGGGACATAGCAATCAGCCCCAGCATTTT
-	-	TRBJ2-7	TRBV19	CASSILSSYEQYF	TGTGCCAGTAGTATACTTTCCTCCTACGAGCAGTACTTC
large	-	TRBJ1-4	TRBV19	CASSGTAVEKLFF	TGTGCCAGTAGTGGGACGGCAGTCGAAAAACTGTTTTTT